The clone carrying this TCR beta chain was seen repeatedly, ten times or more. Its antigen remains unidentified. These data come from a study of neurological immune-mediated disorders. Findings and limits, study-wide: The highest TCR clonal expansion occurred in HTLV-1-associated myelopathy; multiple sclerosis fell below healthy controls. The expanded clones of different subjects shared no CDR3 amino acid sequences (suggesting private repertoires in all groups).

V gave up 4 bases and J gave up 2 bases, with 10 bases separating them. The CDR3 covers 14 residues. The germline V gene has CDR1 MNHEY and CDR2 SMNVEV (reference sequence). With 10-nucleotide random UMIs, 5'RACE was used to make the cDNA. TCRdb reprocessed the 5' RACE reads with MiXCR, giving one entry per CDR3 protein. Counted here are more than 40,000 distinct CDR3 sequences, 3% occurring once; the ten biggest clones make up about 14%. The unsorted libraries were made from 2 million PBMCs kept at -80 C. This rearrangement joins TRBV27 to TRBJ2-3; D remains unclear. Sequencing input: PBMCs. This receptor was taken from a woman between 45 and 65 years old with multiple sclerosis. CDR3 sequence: CASSSSPPTDTQYF. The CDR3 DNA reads TGTGCCAGCAGTTCCAGCCCGCCCACAGATACGCAGTATTTT.